The clone carrying this T cell receptor beta chain occurred a few times. This record belongs to a study of identical twins. Trimming at V came to 5 bases and at J to 4 bases, leaving 6 bases not matched to a gene. Germline V gene lookup returns CDR1 DFQATT and CDR2 SNEGSKA (reference sequence). This CDR3 region has 14 residues. In TCRdb, the 5' RACE reads were re-called with MiXCR into one record per CDR3 protein. The table lists about 220,000 distinct CDR3 sequences, 9.4% of them singletons. The sequence was obtained from a woman between 18 and 29 years old in good health. The chain employs TRBV20-1 and TRBJ2-1, with 9 bases that match TRBD1. Sequenced material: memory (CD45RO+) T cells sorted from blood. The CDR3, as DNA: TGCAGTGCTGGCGTGGGACAGGGATACAATGAGCAGTTCTTC. Encoded protein: CSAGVGQGYNEQFF.